These 30 T cell receptor beta chains share one sample of origin, sequenced in a study of blood T cell repertoires in COVID-19. Generated by immunoSEQ multiplex PCR, the TCRdb table keeps only in-frame clones and is missing some. The sample has 70,000 to 80,000 clones, about four fifths seen once. Sequencing was carried out using peripheral blood. The receptors derive from a man aged 50-60 years with acute or convalescent COVID-19.

V and J are TRBV6-6 and TRBJ1-1, with 8 positions matching TRBD1. V lost 7 bases to trimming and J lost 4 bases; unmatched junction nucleotides: 14. The germline V gene has CDR1 MNHNY and CDR2 SVGAGI (reference sequence). This CDR3 has 16 amino acids. DNA for the CDR3: TGTGCCAGCAAGGGGCAGGGGGCGCCGGGTGGCACTGAAGCTTTCTTT. This encodes CASKGQGAPGGTEAFF.

This clone came up a few times. The J gene is TRBJ2-1, the V gene TRBV20-1; D ambiguous. The V end was cut by 1 base, the J end by 10 bases, with 8 bases between. CDR1 is DFQATT and CDR2 is SNEGSKA in the germline V gene (reference sequence). This CDR3 has 11 residues. The CDR3 DNA follows: TGCAGTGCTAGAGCACCCCGGGAGCAGTTCTTC. As protein: CSARAPREQFF.

The chain couples TRBV13 to TRBJ1-1; D is possibly TRBD1 (5 bases). The CDR3 runs 14 residues. V was cut by 5 bases and J by 0 bases, with 10 bases left in between. The germline gives CDR1 PRHDT, CDR2 FYEKMQ (reference sequence). Here the CDR3 reads CASSLGAVNTEAFF. CDR3 DNA sequence: TGTGCCAGCAGCCTTGGGGCGGTGAACACTGAAGCTTTCTTT. Together with reference TRBV13 and TRBJ1-1, the CDR3 gives the full variable domain: AAGVIQSPRHLIKEKRETATLKCYPIPRHDTVYWYQQGPGQDPQFLISFYEKMQSDKGSIPDRFSAQQFSDYHSELNMSSLELGDSALYFCASSLGAVNTEAFFGQGTRLTVV.

The gene calls are TRBV10-3 and TRBJ2-2, with 9 bases matching TRBD1. Trimming took 0 bases from V and 6 from J; bases not matched to a gene: 5. CDR3 length: 16 amino acids. CDR1 ENHRY and CDR2 SYGVKD come from the germline V gene. The CDR3 bases are TGTGCCATCAGTGAGTCTCTTGGACAGGGGTCCGGGGAGCTGTTTTTT. Residues: CAISESLGQGSGELFF.

V gene TRBV19 combines with J gene TRBJ1-3; no definite D call. Germline V gene lookup returns CDR1 LNHDA and CDR2 SQIVND (reference sequence). The ends were cut back, 6 bases at V and 0 bases at J, with 9 bases in the middle. CDR3 length: 14 residues. The CDR3 reads CASRIGDSGNTIYF. The DNA of the CDR3 is TGTGCCAGTAGAATCGGGGACTCTGGAAACACCATATATTTT.

The rearrangement joins TRBV5-1 to TRBJ1-2; TRBD1 matches 7 bases. CDR1 and CDR2 (germline): SGHRS, YFSETQ. After removal of 4 bases from V and 7 bases from J, the junction contained 4 bases not matched to a gene. There are 12 residues in the CDR3. CDR3 sequence reads: CASSQTGFGYTF. The CDR3 coding sequence is TGCGCCAGCAGCCAGACAGGGTTTGGCTACACCTTC.

This chain joins TRBV6-5 and TRBJ1-2; no definite D call. Per the germline V gene, CDR1 is MNHEY and CDR2 is SVGAGI. The CDR3 has 15 residues. The V gene lost 7 bases and the J gene lost 2 bases, with 17 bases spanning the gap. In DNA, the CDR3 is TGTGCCAGCACCTCGCTGGGCTCGAGCAACTATGGCTACACCTTC. It translates to CASTSLGSSNYGYTF.

This clone was recorded once. V and J are TRBV10-3 and TRBJ1-1; 10 bases map to TRBD1. The length of the CDR3 is 13 residues. V gave up 8 bases and J gave up 5 bases; unmatched junction bases: 5. Germline-derived CDR1 and CDR2 are ENHRY and SYGVKD. This CDR3 is CAIRQGAGTEAFF. CDR3 bases: TGTGCCATCCGACAGGGGGCCGGAACTGAAGCTTTCTTT.

This clone was detected once. The chain is built from TRBV19 and TRBJ1-1, with 8 positions matching TRBD1. The germline gives CDR1 LNHDA, CDR2 SQIVND (reference sequence). This CDR3 contains 12 residues. Trimming at V came to 10 bases and at J to 6 bases, leaving 7 bases not matched to a gene. The CDR3 region is CATSTGGAEAFF. The CDR3 DNA reads as TGTGCCACCTCAACAGGGGGGGCTGAAGCTTTCTTT.

This CDR3 reads CASSFIGQPQHF. The CDR3 nucleotides read TGTGCCAGCAGCTTTATCGGGCAGCCCCAGCATTTT. The rearrangement uses TRBV7-2 and TRBJ1-5; D unclear. Germline V lookup: CDR1 SGHTA, CDR2 FQGNSA. This CDR3 contains 12 residues. The V gene lost 3 bases and the J gene lost 7 bases, with 7 bases spanning the gap. The full variable domain, with the rest looked up from reference TRBV7-2 and TRBJ1-5, is GAGVSQSPSNKVTEKGKDVELRCDPISGHTALYWYRQSLGQGLEFLIYFQGNSAPDKSGLPSDRFSAERTGGSVSTLTIQRTQQEDSAVYLCASSFIGQPQHFGDGTRLSIL.

The chain is built from TRBV6-2 or TRBV6-3 and TRBJ1-1; 8 bases fit TRBD1. This CDR3 has 16 residues. Trimming cost V 5 bases and J 6 bases; bases outside gene matches: 14. Germline loops: CDR1 MNHEY, CDR2 SVGEGT. The CDR3 bases are TGTGCCAGCAGTAACCAGGGGGCGCAGGTTGGCGCTGAAGCTTTCTTT. Protein: CASSNQGAQVGAEAFF.

This chain connects TRBV19 to TRBJ1-1; 8 bases are shared with TRBD1. The CDR3 has 16 amino acids. The germline V gene has CDR1 LNHDA and CDR2 SQIVND (reference sequence). Trimming cost V 6 bases and J 0 bases; bases outside gene matches: 9. CDR3 sequence reads: CASSLDRGLMNTEAFF. CDR3 bases: TGTGCCAGTAGCCTCGACAGGGGTCTCATGAACACTGAAGCTTTCTTT.

This clone was seen a handful of times. V gene TRBV4-3 combines with J gene TRBJ1-2; D remains unclear. The CDR3 totals 15 residues. V lost 0 bases and J 0 bases, leaving 8 bases between the germline ends. Germline values: CDR1 LGHNA, CDR2 YSLEER. The CDR3 is CASSQDPLANYGYTF. The CDR3 DNA follows: TGCGCCAGCAGCCAAGATCCCCTAGCTAACTATGGCTACACCTTC.

The V and J genes are TRBV7-2 and TRBJ1-6; 8 positions match TRBD1. J lost 6 bases, V lost 5 bases, and 6 bases had no gene match. The CDR3 is 15 amino acids. Germline-derived CDR1 and CDR2 are SGHTA and FQGNSA. CDR3 sequence reads: CASSLAGQVNSPLHF. In DNA, the CDR3 is TGTGCCAGCAGCCTGGCGGGACAGGTTAATTCACCCCTCCACTTT.

V and J are TRBV12-3 or TRBV12-4 and TRBJ2-1, with D possibly TRBD2 on 5 matching bases. The CDR3 is 12 amino acids. Trimming removed 7 bases at V and 4 bases at J, with 8 bases between. The CDR3 spells CASTREYNEQFF. For the CDR3, the DNA is TGTGCCAGCACGAGGGAGTACAATGAGCAGTTCTTC.

The chain carries TRBV5-1 and TRBJ2-4; a possible D gene is TRBD2 (5 bases). V lost 0 bases and J 8 bases, leaving 12 bases between the germline ends. Germline V gene sequence: CDR1 SGHRS, CDR2 YFSETQ. The CDR3 has 14 residues. The CDR3 DNA reads as TGCGCCAGCAGCTTGGCCAGCGGTGTGGACATTCAGTACTTC. As protein: CASSLASGVDIQYF.

V is TRBV5-1 and J is TRBJ1-1, with D possibly TRBD1 on 5 matching bases. The germline V gene encodes CDR1 SGHRS and CDR2 YFSETQ. Between the trimmed V and J ends, which lost 4 bases and 1 base, there was a span of 14 bases. The length of the CDR3 is 15 residues. The CDR3, as DNA: TGCGCCAGCAGCATTGCAGGGAATAAGAACACTGAAGCTTTCTTT. Translated, it gives CASSIAGNKNTEAFF. Complete variable domain (other parts from reference TRBV5-1 and TRBJ1-1): KAGVTQTPRYLIKTRGQQVTLSCSPISGHRSVSWYQQTPGQGLQFLFEYFSETQRNKGNFPGRFSGRQFSNSRSEMNVSTLELGDSALYLCASSIAGNKNTEAFFGQGTRLTVV.

The J gene is TRBJ2-2, the V gene TRBV10-2, with a weak D call TRBD2 (7 bases). This CDR3 spans 15 amino acids. Germline CDR1 and CDR2: WSHSY and SAAADI. Deletions cut 7 bases from V and 4 bases from J, with 16 bases between. The CDR3 DNA is TGCGCCAGCAACCCCTCGGGGGGCGGCACCGGGGAGCTGTTTTTT. Its protein is CASNPSGGGTGELFF.

The rearrangement joins TRBV5-6 to TRBJ2-7; 8 bases match TRBD1. CDR3 length: 15 residues. Germline V lookup: CDR1 SGHDT, CDR2 YYEEEE. Losses at the gene ends were 2 bases for V and 0 bases for J; bases not matched to a gene: 4. The DNA for the CDR3 is TGTGCCAGCAGCTTTGGGACAGGAAGCTCCTACGAGCAGTACTTC. This translates into CASSFGTGSSYEQYF. Drawing the rest from reference TRBV5-6 and TRBJ2-7, the complete variable domain is DAGVTQSPTHLIKTRGQQVTLRCSPKSGHDTVSWYQQALGQGPQFIFQYYEEEERQRGNFPDRFSGHQFPNYSSELNVNALLLGDSALYLCASSFGTGSSYEQYFGPGTRLTVT.

This clone occurred once. This sequence joins TRBV6-5 and TRBJ2-7; tentatively, D is TRBD1 (7 bases). The CDR3 is made up of 13 amino acids. Germline V gene sequence: CDR1 MNHEY, CDR2 SVGAGI. V was clipped by 6 bases and J by 4 bases, with 13 bases between them. In DNA, the CDR3 is TGTGCCAGCAGGGCGGGACAGCTGTACGAGCAGTACTTC. Amino acids: CASRAGQLYEQYF.

Remarks on this clone: A read error may account for a junction end that differs from germline. The chain recombines TRBV7-3 with TRBJ1-2; no definite D call. Germline V gives CDR1 SGHTA, CDR2 FQGTGA. The CDR3 totals 12 residues. The CDR3 DNA sequence: TGTGCCAGCAGCTCCCCTCCTGGTTCCTCACAGTTC. This codes for CASSSPPGSSQF.

The rearrangement joins TRBV6-4 to TRBJ1-2; 9 bases line up with TRBD1. J was trimmed by 3 bases and V by 5 bases; bases with no gene match: 4. Germline V gene lookup returns CDR1 MRHNA and CDR2 SNTAGT. CDR3 length equals 14 residues. In nucleotides, the CDR3 is TGTGCCAGCAGTAGGGACAGGGCCGACTATGGCTACACCTTC. Encoded protein: CASSRDRADYGYTF.

V usage is TRBV5-1 and J usage is TRBJ1-2; D ambiguous. The CDR3 loop spans 14 amino acids. The V end was cut by 4 bases, the J end by 6 bases, with 16 bases between. The germline V gene has CDR1 SGHRS and CDR2 YFSETQ. The DNA of the CDR3 is TGCGCCAGCAGCCCCGGGGATAGGCTGGATGGCTACACCTTC. It specifies CASSPGDRLDGYTF.

V and J are TRBV21-1 and TRBJ2-3; TRBD1, the table's D call, lacks a check against the DNA. TRBV21-1 represents a pseudogene. This CDR3 is built from 16 residues. The CDR3 DNA sequence: TGTGTAGGGCGAAACCCGACAGGGGGGAGCACAGATACGCAGTATTTT. This codes for CVGRNPTGGSTDTQYF.

This rearrangement joins TRBV3-1 (or the pseudogene TRBV3-2) to TRBJ2-3; the match to TRBD1 covers 7 bases. CDR1 LGHDT and CDR2 YNNKEL come from the germline V gene (reference sequence). The junction had 9 bases not matched to a gene; V was cut back by 5 bases and J by 1 base. This CDR3 region has 16 residues. In nucleotides, the CDR3 is TGTGCCAGCAGCTATCTAAGGGACAGCGGCACAGATACGCAGTATTTT. Protein sequence: CASSYLRDSGTDTQYF.

The chain is built from TRBV20-1 and TRBJ1-2; 10 nucleotides line up with TRBD1. Looked up from germline, CDR1 is DFQATT and CDR2 is SNEGSKA (reference sequence). The V and J ends lost 3 bases and 5 bases, in that order; junction bases with no gene match: 12. The CDR3 is made up of 16 amino acids. CDR3 nucleotide sequence: TGCAGTGCTAGTCCCGAGGCGGGACAGGGGTCTTATGGCTACACCTTC. Its translation: CSASPEAGQGSYGYTF.

The CDR3 reads CASSEAGLASSYNEQFF. In DNA, the CDR3 is TGTGCCAGCAGTGAAGCAGGACTAGCGAGCTCCTACAATGAGCAGTTCTTC. J is TRBJ2-1 and V is TRBV25-1; 9 bases fit TRBD2. J lost 0 bases, V lost 2 bases, and 5 bases had no gene match. The CDR3 is made up of 17 amino acids. The germline V gene encodes CDR1 MGHDK and CDR2 SYGVNS. Full variable domain (rest looked up from reference TRBV25-1 and TRBJ2-1): EADIYQTPRYLVIGTGKKITLECSQTMGHDKMYWYQQDPGMELHLIHYSYGVNSTEKGDLSSESTVSRIRTEHFPLTLESARPSHTSQYLCASSEAGLASSYNEQFFGPGTRLTVL.

The sample holds a few counts of this clone. The chain combines TRBV24-1 with TRBJ1-6, with D unclear. V was shortened by 8 bases and J by 9 bases, with 10 bases between the two germline ends. There are 12 residues in the CDR3. Germline values: CDR1 KGHDR, CDR2 SFDVKD. CDR3 DNA: TGTGCCACCACCCGATTTAGTTCACCCCTCCACTTT. As protein: CATTRFSSPLHF.

This chain connects TRBV7-2 to TRBJ2-4; 8 bases match TRBD1. With V trimmed by 1 base and J by 7 bases, 9 bases remained unmatched. The CDR3 runs to 16 residues. Germline V gives CDR1 SGHTA, CDR2 FQGNSA. The CDR3 DNA is TGTGCCAGCAGCTTAGGGGCAGGGGGCGTTGAGAACATTCAGTACTTC. As protein: CASSLGAGGVENIQYF.

The V call is TRBV9, the J call TRBJ2-3; D is possibly TRBD1 (5 bases). Trimming cost V 0 bases and J 2 bases, with 13 bases left between them. CDR3 length equals 16 residues. The germline V gene has CDR1 SGDLS and CDR2 YYNGEE. The CDR3: CASSVARGSHTDTQYF. The CDR3 region has the DNA TGTGCCAGCAGCGTAGCTAGGGGTAGCCACACAGATACGCAGTATTTT.